The 20 T cell receptor beta chains reported below all come from one sample, sequenced in a study of sequential checkpoint blockade in melanoma. The protocol was immunoSEQ multiplex PCR, while the TCRdb copy is restricted to in-frame clones and leaves out a portion. In the table there are about 20,000 clones, around 80% of which are singletons. Noted treatment: randomized to nivolumab then ipilimumab (arm A) or the reverse (arm B). The input for sequencing was CD8+ T cells sorted from blood (inferred from file names), taken from a patient given nivolumab and ipilimumab in sequence. Every receptor here comes from a human donor with melanoma.

The genes are TRBV11-2 and TRBJ2-7; a weak D match, TRBD2 (6 bases). The CDR3 has 13 residues. The ends were cut back, 7 bases at V and 1 base at J, with 11 bases in the middle. Germline V gives CDR1 SGHAT, CDR2 FQNNGV. CDR3 residues: CASTSGLSYEQYF. The CDR3 bases are TGTGCCAGCACGAGCGGGCTGTCCTACGAGCAGTACTTC.

The V and J genes are TRBV5-1 and TRBJ2-7; 8 bases match TRBD1. The junction had 5 bases not matched to a gene; V was cut back by 2 bases and J by 4 bases. CDR1 SGHRS and CDR2 YFSETQ come from the germline V gene. This CDR3 spans 14 amino acids. The CDR3 reads CASSFGTGGYEQYF. CDR3 nucleotide sequence: TGCGCCAGCAGCTTCGGGACAGGTGGATACGAGCAGTACTTC.

The gene calls are TRBV28 and TRBJ2-7, with D uncertain. V gave up 2 bases and J gave up 4 bases, with 3 bases separating them. This CDR3 is 11 amino acids long. Germline CDR1 reads MDHEN; CDR2 reads SYDVKM. CDR3 region: CASSLTYEQYF. Here the CDR3 DNA reads TGTGCCAGCAGTTTAACTTACGAGCAGTACTTC. The full variable domain, rest sourced from reference TRBV28 and TRBJ2-7, is DVKVTQSSRYLVKRTGEKVFLECVQDMDHENMFWYRQDPGLGLRLIYFSYDVKMKEKGDIPEGYSVSREKKERFSLILESASTNQTSMYLCASSLTYEQYFGPGTRLTVT.

The rearrangement links TRBV30 to TRBJ1-5; 7 bases align to TRBD1. The CDR3 has 13 residues. Germline V CDR1 and CDR2: GTSNPN, SVGIG (reference sequence). With V trimmed by 2 bases and J by 5 bases, 3 bases remained unmatched. The DNA of the CDR3 is TGTGCCTGGAGTCGACAGGGTGATCAGCCCCAGCATTTT. Translation: CAWSRQGDQPQHF.

The rearrangement joins TRBV27 to TRBJ2-3; maybe TRBD2 (5 bases). Trimming stripped 0 bases from V and 0 bases from J, with 10 bases between. This CDR3 is 16 amino acids long. Germline V gives CDR1 MNHEY, CDR2 SMNVEV (reference sequence). The CDR3 spells CASSLSIQRSTDTQYF. As DNA, the CDR3 is TGTGCCAGCAGTTTATCGATCCAGCGGAGCACAGATACGCAGTATTTT.

The rearrangement joins TRBV5-6 to TRBJ2-7; D may be TRBD1 (6 bases). Per germline, CDR1 SGHDT and CDR2 YYEEEE. V shed 0 bases and J shed 6 bases, with 10 bases lying between them. CDR3 length: 13 amino acids. In DNA form, the CDR3 reads TGTGCCAGCAGCTTGGGCTTAGGGGGCGAGCAGTACTTC. Translation: CASSLGLGGEQYF.

The chain uses TRBV30 and TRBJ1-5, with D possibly matching TRBD1 (5 bases). Trimming took off 2 bases at V and 0 bases at J, with 14 bases between the two ends. The CDR3 runs to 16 residues. CDR1 GTSNPN and CDR2 SVGIG come from the germline V gene (reference sequence). CDR3 nucleotides: TGTGCCTGGAGTTCGGGGGTGATTTATAGCAATCAGCCCCAGCATTTT. Amino acids: CAWSSGVIYSNQPQHF.

The chain links TRBV14 to TRBJ1-1; tentatively, D is TRBD1 (5 bases). Germline loops: CDR1 SGHDN, CDR2 FVKESK. The V gene lost 1 base and the J gene lost 8 bases, with 14 bases spanning the gap. The CDR3 is made up of 14 amino acids. CDR3 amino acids: CASSQVGGGREAFF. CDR3 DNA sequence: TGTGCCAGCAGCCAAGTCGGGGGGGGGAGAGAAGCTTTCTTT.

The V and J genes are TRBV7-3 and TRBJ1-2, with D maybe TRBD1 (5 bases). From germline, CDR1 is SGHTA and CDR2 FQGTGA. The CDR3 contains 15 residues. Deletions cut 2 bases from V and 4 bases from J, with 14 bases between. The CDR3 loop reads CASSLGADSSYGYTF. As DNA, the CDR3 is TGTGCCAGCAGCTTAGGGGCCGACAGCTCCTATGGCTACACCTTC.

This sequence joins TRBV28 and TRBJ1-6; tentatively, D is TRBD1 (5 bases). The germline V and J ends were trimmed by 6 bases and 13 bases, with 22 bases remaining between them. CDR3 length: 15 residues. CDR1 is MDHEN, CDR2 SYDVKM, per germline. Here the CDR3 DNA reads TGTGCCAGCAGCACGGAAGTTGGGGCATTGGGCCCCCTCCACTTT. It codes for CASSTEVGALGPLHF.

J is TRBJ1-4 and V is TRBV10-3, with D possibly matching TRBD1 (5 bases). CDR1 is ENHRY, CDR2 SYGVKD, per germline. The CDR3 consists of 13 residues. The germline V and J ends were trimmed by 6 bases and 6 bases, with 11 bases remaining between them. The CDR3: CAIRGGADEKLFF. Here the CDR3 DNA reads TGTGCCATCAGGGGGGGAGCGGATGAAAAACTGTTTTTT.

This sequence joins TRBV19 and TRBJ1-2; D remains unclear. Deletions cut 5 bases from V and 7 bases from J, with 17 bases between. Germline V gene sequence: CDR1 LNHDA, CDR2 SQIVND (reference sequence). CDR3 length equals 14 residues. CDR3 DNA: TGTGCCAGTAGTCCTCGGGAGCTAAAAGGTGGCTACACCTTC. It specifies CASSPRELKGGYTF.

The chain joins TRBV16 to TRBJ2-7; D might be TRBD2 (5 bases). The CDR3 has 12 amino acids. From germline, CDR1 is KGHSY and CDR2 FQNENV. V dropped 4 bases and J dropped 2 bases, with 6 bases sitting between them. The CDR3 is CASSLGTYEQYF. In DNA, the CDR3 is TGTGCCAGCAGCCTCGGGACCTACGAGCAGTACTTC. Full variable domain (outside the CDR3, taken from reference TRBV16 and TRBJ2-7): GEEVAQTPKHLVRGEGQKAKLYCAPIKGHSYVFWYQQVLKNEFKFLISFQNENVFDETGMPKERFSAKCLPNSPCSLEIQATKLEDSAVYFCASSLGTYEQYFGPGTRLTVT.

V and J are TRBV5-6 and TRBJ2-7; possibly TRBD1 for D (5 bases). This CDR3 region has 15 residues. The V gene's germline CDR1 is SGHDT and CDR2 YYEEEE. The V gene lost 0 bases and the J gene lost 0 bases, with 10 bases spanning the gap. The CDR3 region is CASSLGQGFSYEQYF. In DNA, the CDR3 is TGTGCCAGCAGCTTGGGGCAGGGTTTCTCCTACGAGCAGTACTTC.

The chain combines TRBV19 with TRBJ1-1, with D hard to call. This CDR3 region has 12 residues. The V and J ends lost 3 bases and 6 bases respectively, with 8 bases between them. The germline V gene encodes CDR1 LNHDA and CDR2 SQIVND (reference sequence). The CDR3 nucleotides read TGTGCCAGTAGTATCGGAGGTTCTGAAGCTTTCTTT. As protein: CASSIGGSEAFF. Combining the CDR3 with reference TRBV19 and TRBJ1-1 gives the whole variable domain DGGITQSPKYLFRKEGQNVTLSCEQNLNHDAMYWYRQDPGQGLRLIYYSQIVNDFQKGDIAEGYSVSREKKESFPLTVTSAQKNPTAFYLCASSIGGSEAFFGQGTRLTVV.

The V call is TRBV30, the J call TRBJ1-1, with a tentative D call TRBD1 (5 bases). This CDR3 has 12 amino acids. V was clipped by 5 bases and J by 1 base, with 8 bases between them. Germline assignment: CDR1 GTSNPN and CDR2 SVGIG (reference sequence). The CDR3, as DNA: TGTGCCTGGGGGAGGGGGAACACTGAAGCTTTCTTT. This translates into CAWGRGNTEAFF. The full variable domain, completed using reference TRBV30 and TRBJ1-1, is SQTIHQWPATLVQPVGSPLSLECTVEGTSNPNLYWYRQAAGRGLQLLFYSVGIGQISSEVPQNLSASRPQDRQFILSSKKLLLSDSGFYLCAWGRGNTEAFFGQGTRLTVV.

The chain joins TRBV11-2 to TRBJ2-6, with TRBD1 matching over 10 bases. The germline V gene encodes CDR1 SGHAT and CDR2 FQNNGV. The V segment lost 7 bases and the J segment 0 bases; nucleotides outside the gene matches: 6. CDR3 length equals 17 residues. The CDR3 spells CASTMTGGSSGANVLTF. The CDR3 DNA reads as TGTGCCAGCACCATGACAGGGGGCAGCTCTGGGGCCAACGTCCTGACTTTC.

In nucleotides, the CDR3 is TGTGCCAGTAGTATAGTTGGCAGATCCTACGAGCAGTACTTC. It is translated as CASSIVGRSYEQYF. This rearrangement joins TRBV19 to TRBJ2-7; D is undetermined. From germline, CDR1 is LNHDA and CDR2 SQIVND (reference sequence). The CDR3 has 14 amino acids. With 1 base removed from V and 1 base from J, the gap between germline ends came to 8 bases. The variable domain in full, with the rest retrieved from reference TRBV19 and TRBJ2-7, is DGGITQSPKYLFRKEGQNVTLSCEQNLNHDAMYWYRQDPGQGLRLIYYSQIVNDFQKGDIAEGYSVSREKKESFPLTVTSAQKNPTAFYLCASSIVGRSYEQYFGPGTRLTVT.

This chain joins TRBV27 and TRBJ1-4, with TRBD1 as a possible D gene (6 bases). From germline, CDR1 is MNHEY and CDR2 SMNVEV (reference sequence). The CDR3 has 15 residues. The V gene lost 2 bases and the J gene lost 10 bases, with 17 bases spanning the gap. As DNA, the CDR3 is TGTGCCAGCAGTTTACTCCCATTAACAGGGAGAAAACTGTTTTTT. Protein sequence: CASSLLPLTGRKLFF.

This clone is a singleton in its sample. The rearrangement links TRBV11-2 to TRBJ1-4; 8 nucleotides line up with TRBD1. This CDR3 spans 14 amino acids. The ends lost 4 bases at V and 6 bases at J; junction bases unmatched: 4. CDR1 SGHAT and CDR2 FQNNGV come from the germline V gene. The CDR3 loop is CASSSTGGYEKLFF. The CDR3 DNA sequence: TGTGCCAGCAGCTCAACAGGGGGGTATGAAAAACTGTTTTTT.